The entry that follows covers one T cell receptor beta chain sequence. Its antigen is as yet unknown. Germline V gives CDR1 SEHNR, CDR2 FQNEAQ (reference sequence). This CDR3 is built from 16 residues. J gave up 0 bases and V 4 bases, and 6 bases lay outside the gene matches. The data are from a study of T cells in Graves' hyperthyroidism and ophthalmopathy. Study-wide context: Peripheral blood was collected at initial diagnosis, before any treatment. Regarding the study as a whole: Most expanded thyroid clonotypes above 0.001 also appeared in blood.

Amplified TCR beta CDR3 regions derived from RNA transcripts. First-round RT-PCR targeting the TCR CDR3 was performed with the HTBI primer set. MiXCR, run by TCRdb on the multiplex PCR reads, gives a single entry per CDR3 protein. The sample lists about 530,000 distinct CDR3 sequences; about 15% were seen once. Duration under 3 months, a NOSPECS grade of at least 4, and a Clinical Activity Score of at least 3 characterized the ophthalmopathy patients. Exclusion followed for patients with uncontrolled infection, other autoimmune disease, pregnancy or lactation. The origin of this receptor is a woman in her late teens or twenties with Graves' ophthalmopathy. Sequenced sample: blood. The rearrangement joins TRBV7-9 to TRBJ1-5, with 7 bases matching TRBD1. The CDR3 sequence is CASSSTGENSNQPQHF. DNA for the CDR3: TGTGCCAGCAGCTCCACAGGGGAAAATAGCAATCAGCCCCAGCATTTT.